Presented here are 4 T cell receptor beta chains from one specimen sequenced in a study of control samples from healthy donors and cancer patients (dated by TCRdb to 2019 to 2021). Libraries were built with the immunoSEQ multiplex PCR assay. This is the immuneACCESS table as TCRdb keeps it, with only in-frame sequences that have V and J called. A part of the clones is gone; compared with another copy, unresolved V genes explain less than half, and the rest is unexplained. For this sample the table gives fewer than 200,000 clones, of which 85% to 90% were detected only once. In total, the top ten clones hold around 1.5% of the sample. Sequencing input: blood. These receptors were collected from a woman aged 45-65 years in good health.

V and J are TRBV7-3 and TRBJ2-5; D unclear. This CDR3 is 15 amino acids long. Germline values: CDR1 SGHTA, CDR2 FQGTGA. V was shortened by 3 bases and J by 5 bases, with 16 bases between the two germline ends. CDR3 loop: CASSFEAGPLETQYF. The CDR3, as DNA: TGTGCCAGCAGCTTCGAGGCCGGGCCACTGGAGACCCAGTACTTC.

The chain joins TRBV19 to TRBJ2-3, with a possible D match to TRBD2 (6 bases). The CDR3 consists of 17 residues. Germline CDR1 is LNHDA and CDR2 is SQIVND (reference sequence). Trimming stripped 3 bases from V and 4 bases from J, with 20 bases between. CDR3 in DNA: TGTGCCAGTAGTATCCTGGGCAGCTCCACGGGGGCAGATACGCAGTATTTT. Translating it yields CASSILGSSTGADTQYF.

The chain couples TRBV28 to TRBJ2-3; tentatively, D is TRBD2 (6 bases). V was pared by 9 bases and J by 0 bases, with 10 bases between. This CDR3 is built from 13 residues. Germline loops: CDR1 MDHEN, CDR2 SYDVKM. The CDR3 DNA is TGTGCCAGTAGCGGAACTAGCACAGATACGCAGTATTTT. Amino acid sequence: CASSGTSTDTQYF.

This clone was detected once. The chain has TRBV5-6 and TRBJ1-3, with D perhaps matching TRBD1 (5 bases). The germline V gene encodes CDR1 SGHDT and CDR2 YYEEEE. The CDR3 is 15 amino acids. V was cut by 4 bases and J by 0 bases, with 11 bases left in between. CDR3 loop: CASSADSSSGNTIYF. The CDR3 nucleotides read TGTGCCAGCAGCGCAGACAGCTCCTCTGGAAACACCATATATTTT.